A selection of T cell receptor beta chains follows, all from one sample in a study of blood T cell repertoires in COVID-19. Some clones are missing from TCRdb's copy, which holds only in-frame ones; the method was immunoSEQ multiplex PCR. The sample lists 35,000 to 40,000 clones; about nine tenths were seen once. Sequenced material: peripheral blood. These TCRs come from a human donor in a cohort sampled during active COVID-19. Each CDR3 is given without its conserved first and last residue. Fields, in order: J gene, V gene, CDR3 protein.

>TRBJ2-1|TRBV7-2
ASSLGAGRNEQF
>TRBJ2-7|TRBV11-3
ASSLRQGVNEQY
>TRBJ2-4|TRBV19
ASSIGQKNIQY
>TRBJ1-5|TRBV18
ASSSKTGFNQPQH
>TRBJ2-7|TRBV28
ASNPSGAGVGEQY
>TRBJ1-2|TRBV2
ASSVSQFGYT
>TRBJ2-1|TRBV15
ATSDPGLRSYNEQF
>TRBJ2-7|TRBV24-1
ATSDSGQAKYEQY
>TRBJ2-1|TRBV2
ASSVGHNEQF
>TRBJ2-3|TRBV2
ASSEARKETDTQY
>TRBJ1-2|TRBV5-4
ASSLAADRLLHT
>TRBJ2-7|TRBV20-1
SASSQGLFYEQY
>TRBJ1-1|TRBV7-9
ASSGAGRGTEAF
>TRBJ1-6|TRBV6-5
ASSYHRQGNSPLH
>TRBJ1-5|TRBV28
ASTLDSIYQPQH
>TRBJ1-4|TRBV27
ASSGQPTNEKLF
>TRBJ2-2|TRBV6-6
ASRIPGAGNTGELF
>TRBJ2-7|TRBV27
ASSFRDRARGEQY
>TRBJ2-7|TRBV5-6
ASSLGGLAGYEQY
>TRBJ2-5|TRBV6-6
ASSRTSAQETQY
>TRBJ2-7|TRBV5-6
ASSLPIGGGIHEQY
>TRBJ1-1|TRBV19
ASSRRTGPNTEAF
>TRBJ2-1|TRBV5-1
ASSPEGASGSLDEQF
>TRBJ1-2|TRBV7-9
ASSLAGAGGYGYT
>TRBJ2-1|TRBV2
ASSGGQGYSMGNEQF
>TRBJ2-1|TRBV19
ASSIYGTGSYNEQF
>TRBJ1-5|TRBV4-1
ASSQGDYSNQPQH
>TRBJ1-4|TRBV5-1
ASSFGQGRANEKLF
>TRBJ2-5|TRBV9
ASSASPGQAETQY
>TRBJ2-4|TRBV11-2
ASSLEDYQPRNIQY
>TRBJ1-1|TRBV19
ATRSSGVMNTEAF
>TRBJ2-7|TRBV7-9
ASSRLDSYEQY
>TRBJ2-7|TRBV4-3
ASSQAPAGGTAPYEQY
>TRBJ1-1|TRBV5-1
ASSLYRLNTEAF
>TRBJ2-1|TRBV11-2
ASSRLGTDSVQF
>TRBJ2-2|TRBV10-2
ASSGLTSGGPRFTGELF
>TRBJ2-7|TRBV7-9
ASSRTAGEQY
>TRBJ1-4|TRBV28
ASSLSAGKEKLF